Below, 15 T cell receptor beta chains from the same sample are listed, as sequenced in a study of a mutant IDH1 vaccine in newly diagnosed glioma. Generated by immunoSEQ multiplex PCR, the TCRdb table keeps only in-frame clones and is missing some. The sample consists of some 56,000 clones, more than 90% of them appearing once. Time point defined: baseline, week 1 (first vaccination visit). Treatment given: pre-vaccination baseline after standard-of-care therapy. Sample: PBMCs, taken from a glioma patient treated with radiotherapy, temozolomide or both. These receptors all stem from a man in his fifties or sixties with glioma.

The CDR3 DNA reads TGTGCCAGCAGCCGGGACAACTACGAGCAGTACTTC. Translation gives CASSRDNYEQYF. The V call is TRBV5-6, the J call TRBJ2-7; weak D call: TRBD1 (6 bases). CDR1 and CDR2 from the germline V gene are SGHDT and YYEEEE. The V and J ends lost 4 bases and 3 bases respectively, with 8 bases between them. The CDR3 consists of 12 residues.

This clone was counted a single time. The CDR3 DNA reads TGTGCCAGTAGTATAAGTTTCAGCGGGGGGGCGACAGATACGCAGTATTTT. It encodes CASSISFSGGATDTQYF. V is TRBV19 and J is TRBJ2-3; 10 positions match TRBD2. V was pared by 2 bases and J by 3 bases, with 8 bases of the junction left unmatched. The CDR3 spans 17 residues. From germline, CDR1 is LNHDA and CDR2 SQIVND (reference sequence).

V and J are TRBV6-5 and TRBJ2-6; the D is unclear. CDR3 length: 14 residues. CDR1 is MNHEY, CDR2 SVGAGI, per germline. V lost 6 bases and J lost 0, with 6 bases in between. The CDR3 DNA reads TGTGCCAGCAGATCTAGCTCTGGGGCCAACGTCCTGACTTTC. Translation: CASRSSSGANVLTF.

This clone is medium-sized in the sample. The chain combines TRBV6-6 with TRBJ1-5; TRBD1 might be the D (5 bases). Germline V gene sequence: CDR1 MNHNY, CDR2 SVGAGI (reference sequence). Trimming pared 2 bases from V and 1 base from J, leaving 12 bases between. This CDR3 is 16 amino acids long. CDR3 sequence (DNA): TGTGCCAGCAGTTACGGGCAGGGAGGGAGCAATCAGCCCCAGCATTTT. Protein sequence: CASSYGQGGSNQPQHF.

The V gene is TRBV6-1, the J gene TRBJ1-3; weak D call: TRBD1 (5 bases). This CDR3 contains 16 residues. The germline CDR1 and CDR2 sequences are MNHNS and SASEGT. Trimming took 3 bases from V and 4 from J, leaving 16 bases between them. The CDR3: CASSDRVPGGGNTIYF. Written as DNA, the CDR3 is TGTGCCAGCAGTGACAGGGTCCCAGGAGGGGGAAACACCATATATTTT.

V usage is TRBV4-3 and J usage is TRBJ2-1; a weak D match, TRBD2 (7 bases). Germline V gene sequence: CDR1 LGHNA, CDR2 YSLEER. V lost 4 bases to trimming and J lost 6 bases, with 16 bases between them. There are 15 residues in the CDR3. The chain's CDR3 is CASSRGRGPGNEQFF. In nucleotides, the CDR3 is TGCGCCAGCAGCCGAGGGCGGGGGCCGGGCAATGAGCAGTTCTTC.

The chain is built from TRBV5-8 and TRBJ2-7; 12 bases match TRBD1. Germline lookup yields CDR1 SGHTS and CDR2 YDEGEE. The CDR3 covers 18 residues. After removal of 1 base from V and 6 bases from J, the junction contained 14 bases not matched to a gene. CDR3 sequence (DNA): TGTGCCAGCAGCTTGCCCGGGACAGGGGGCGCGGTTCATCTCGAGCAGTACTTC. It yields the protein CASSLPGTGGAVHLEQYF. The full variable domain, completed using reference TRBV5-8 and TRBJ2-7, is EAGVTQSPTHLIKTRGQQATLRCSPISGHTSVYWYQQALGLGLQFLLWYDEGEERNRGNFPPRFSGRQFPNYSSELNVNALELEDSALYLCASSLPGTGGAVHLEQYFGPGTRLTVT.

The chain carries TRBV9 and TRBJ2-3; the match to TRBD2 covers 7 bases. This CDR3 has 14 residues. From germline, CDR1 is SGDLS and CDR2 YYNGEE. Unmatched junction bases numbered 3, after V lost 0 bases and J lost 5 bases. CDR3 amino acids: CASSVAGGKDTQYF. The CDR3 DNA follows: TGTGCCAGCAGCGTAGCGGGGGGTAAAGATACGCAGTATTTT.

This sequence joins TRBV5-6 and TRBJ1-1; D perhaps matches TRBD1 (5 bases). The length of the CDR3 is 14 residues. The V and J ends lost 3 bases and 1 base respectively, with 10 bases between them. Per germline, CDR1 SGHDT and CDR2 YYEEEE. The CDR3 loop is CASSWGRPNTEAFF. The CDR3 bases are TGTGCCAGCAGCTGGGGACGGCCGAACACTGAAGCTTTCTTT.

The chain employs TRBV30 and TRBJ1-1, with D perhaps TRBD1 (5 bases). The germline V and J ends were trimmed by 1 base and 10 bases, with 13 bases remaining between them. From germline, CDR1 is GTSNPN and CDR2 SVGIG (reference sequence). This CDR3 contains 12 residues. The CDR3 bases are TGTGCCTGGAGTGGGGGGGGAGTGGGAGCTTTCTTT. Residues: CAWSGGGVGAFF.

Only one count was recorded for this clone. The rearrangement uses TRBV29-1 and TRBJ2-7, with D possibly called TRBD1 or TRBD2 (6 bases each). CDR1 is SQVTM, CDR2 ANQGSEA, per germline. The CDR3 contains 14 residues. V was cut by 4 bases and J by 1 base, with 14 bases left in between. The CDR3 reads CSVGGAGSSYEQYF. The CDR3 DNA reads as TGCAGCGTTGGGGGGGCGGGCAGTTCCTACGAGCAGTACTTC.

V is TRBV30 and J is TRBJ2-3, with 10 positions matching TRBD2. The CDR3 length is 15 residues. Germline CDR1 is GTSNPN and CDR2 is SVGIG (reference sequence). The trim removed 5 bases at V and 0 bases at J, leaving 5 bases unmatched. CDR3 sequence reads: CAWALAGGSTDTQYF. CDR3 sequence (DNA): TGTGCCTGGGCTTTAGCGGGGGGAAGCACAGATACGCAGTATTTT.

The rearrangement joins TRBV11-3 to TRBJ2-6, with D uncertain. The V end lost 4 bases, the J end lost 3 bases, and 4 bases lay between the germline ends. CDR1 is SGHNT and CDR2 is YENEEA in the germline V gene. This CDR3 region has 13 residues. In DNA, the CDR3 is TGTGCCAGCAGCTCAGGTGGGGCCAACGTCCTGACTTTC. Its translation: CASSSGGANVLTF.

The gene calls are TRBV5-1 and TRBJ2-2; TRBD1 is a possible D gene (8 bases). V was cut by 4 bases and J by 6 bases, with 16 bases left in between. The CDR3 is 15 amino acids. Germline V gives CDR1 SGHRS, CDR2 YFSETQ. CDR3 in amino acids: CASSPQTGGAGELFF. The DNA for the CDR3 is TGCGCCAGCAGCCCACAAACAGGGGGGGCCGGGGAGCTGTTTTTT.

The CDR3 DNA reads as TGTGCCAGCAGCAACCGACTAGGTTCCTATCAATACGAGCAGTACTTC. Its translation: CASSNRLGSYQYEQYF. V usage is TRBV13 and J usage is TRBJ2-5; TRBD2 might be the D (6 bases). The DNA end is a closer match to TRBJ2-7, so the J assignment may be wrong. This CDR3 spans 16 amino acids. Per germline, CDR1 PRHDT and CDR2 FYEKMQ (reference sequence).